This T cell receptor (beta chain) comes out of a study of blood T cell repertoires in COVID-19 (TCRdb year 2020). Regarding the study in general: The collaborator samples originated in the United States, Italy and Spain and spanned the acute and convalescent phases of COVID-19. The repertoires were released in a freely available public database intended as a resource for research on the immune response to SARS-CoV-2. Deeply sampled blood TCRbeta repertoires from subjects exposed to, actively infected with, or recovered from COVID-19 were included in the dataset. The samples were drawn from the first 160 participants of the ongoing ImmuneRACE study and from 1,254 subjects provided by 6 global collaborators. Where HLA class I and class II types were available, the types were taken from metadata supplied by the sample provider, not from assay-based typing. Sample metadata almost always included a de-identified subject ID, COVID-19 status, age in years and sex. The prospective study material was composed of cDNA or gDNA derived from T cells, B-cell-depleted T cells, or PBMCs.

Overall study outcomes, separate from this receptor: The quantity of clinical and demographic metadata differed by source and by participant and was supplied without curation.

The collaborating institutions used their own protocols to collect whole blood in K2EDTA tubes. For TCRbeta analysis, collaborators shipped samples as frozen whole blood, isolated PBMCs, or DNA extracted from either of those sample types. The immunoSEQ Assay, a bias-controlled multiplex PCR, was used to amplify TCRbeta CDR3 regions from genomic DNA. The paper's data handling went like this. Nucleated cell counts per sample were estimated from amplification of reference gene primers within the assay. To quantify the absolute abundance of each unique TCRbeta CDR3 rearrangement, sequence reads were collapsed and filtered. For each sample, productive Simpson clonality was calculated by taking the square root of Simpson's diversity index across productive rearrangements. Sourced from immuneACCESS, this table was stored by TCRdb with only in-frame sequences that have V and J called. A share of the clones is absent; for the studies checked, an unresolved V gene accounts for under half, and the remainder has no known explanation. D and trimming come from the DNA, and the V and J calls and clone size come from that table. The sample yields approximately 270,000 clones; around 90% were counted once. In total, the top ten clones hold around 3% of the sample.

With regard to this clone: Its antigen is unknown. It has no much larger one-base neighbor in the sample; base qualities were not kept.

In the germline V gene, CDR1 corresponds to SQVTM and CDR2 to ANQGSEA. The CDR3, from cysteine to phenylalanine, totals 13 residues. Solely the CDR3 DNA is kept, with 39 bases framed from the first base. The V and J ends are trimmed by 2 bases and 6 bases, leaving 13 bases between them. The TCR originated in a man between 18 and 29 years old with active or convalescent COVID-19. The V gene is TRBV29-1 and the J gene is TRBJ1-2; perhaps TRBD1 is the D gene, with 6 bases matching. Specimen: peripheral blood. The DNA reads TGCAGCGTTGAAAGCTCCAGGGGTAATGGCTACACCTTC. Protein translation: CSVESSRGNGYTF.